The clone carrying this T cell receptor beta chain was recorded only once. This sample was included in a study of blood T cell repertoires in COVID-19. Study background: In each case, the material was cDNA or gDNA derived from T cells, B-cell-depleted T cells, or PBMCs.

Those enrolled, adults aged roughly 18 to 89 years, came from around 25 US areas. Assignment of participants to cohorts was predicated upon participant-reported clinical history. In the original processing: Amplifying reference gene primers gave estimates of nucleated cell counts. Clones were read by immunoSEQ multiplex PCR, and TCRdb kept only the in-frame ones, dropping some. V, J and clone size are taken as reported in that table, and D and trimming were inferred from the DNA itself. The repertoire holds 120,000 to 150,000 clones, over 75% seen once, with 1.2% in the top ten. Germline V gives CDR1 LGHNT, CDR2 FRNRAP. The CDR3 is 17 amino acids. V lost 1 base to trimming and J lost 6 bases; unmatched junction nucleotides: 12.

The rearrangement joins TRBV12-5 to TRBJ2-3; 8 bases map to TRBD2. The sequenced sample was PBMCs or T cells enriched from blood (not recorded which). The source of this sequence is a woman in her twenties or thirties with acute COVID-19. Here the CDR3 reads CASGLESRAGETDTQYF. The CDR3 bases are TGTGCTAGTGGTTTGGAAAGCCGAGCGGGAGAAACGGATACGCAGTATTTT.